This T cell receptor beta chain was retrieved from a study of blood T cell repertoires in COVID-19. CDR1 is MNHEY and CDR2 is SMNVEV in the germline V gene (reference sequence). There are 15 residues in the CDR3. The germline V and J ends were trimmed by 6 bases and 10 bases, with 21 bases remaining between them. Produced via immunoSEQ multiplex PCR; TCRdb's table is partial and in-frame only. The sample has about 200,000 clones; approximately 83% are singletons. Specimen: PBMCs or T cells enriched from blood (not recorded which). The sequence derives from a woman between 40 and 55 years old with acute COVID-19. The V call is TRBV27, the J call TRBJ1-4; D is perhaps TRBD1 (5 bases). The CDR3: CASRGTGTARGKLFF. In DNA, the CDR3 is TGTGCCAGCAGAGGGACCGGGACTGCGAGGGGAAAACTGTTTTTT. The complete variable domain, with remaining parts taken from reference TRBV27 and TRBJ1-4, reads EAQVTQNPRYLITVTGKKLTVTCSQNMNHEYMSWYRQDPGLGLRQIYYSMNVEVTDKGDVPEGYKVSRKEKRNFPLILESPSPNQTSLYFCASRGTGTARGKLFFGSGTQLSVL.